This T cell receptor beta chain derives from a study of regulatory T cells in long-lasting Graves disease. Study at large: By definition, persistent Graves' disease involved antithyroid drugs for over 5 years alongside positive TSH receptor antibodies.

Broader study findings: Relative to new patients (approximately 1,000), persistent patients exhibited greater sharing of public clonotypes (approximately 2,500). Rather than thyroid tissue, only peripheral blood underwent study.

The V segment lost 0 bases and the J segment 5 bases; nucleotides outside the gene matches: 2. CDR1 is SQVTM and CDR2 is ANQGSEA in the germline V gene. The CDR3 has 13 residues. This clonotype has only a few counts. Its antigen remains unknown. Relying on iRepertoire HTBI primers and Arm-PCR of CDR3 regions, the team built TCR beta libraries. TCRdb reprocessed the multiplex PCR reads via MiXCR and lists one record per CDR3 protein. The sample records about 660,000 distinct CDR3 sequences, approximately 31% being singletons. Indicated time point: persistent/refractory GD, antithyroid drugs over 5 years with positive TRAb. Generation of the TCR library employed RNA extracted from PBMCs. All patients originated from an endocrinology department located in Xi'an, China.

The clonotype was recovered from a female donor with Graves disease. The chain employs TRBV29-1 and TRBJ2-5, with 8 bases fitting TRBD1. Sequencing was performed on peripheral blood mononuclear cells (PBMCs), taken when the disease was refractory, from a patient treated with antithyroid drugs. The CDR3 loop is CSVEDRGPETQYF. CDR3 DNA sequence: TGCAGCGTTGAAGACAGGGGGCCGGAGACCCAGTACTTC.